The sequence of this T cell receptor (beta chain) was determined in a study of T cells after yellow fever vaccination. Regarding this clonotype: No antigen is known for it.

General observations from the study: Post-booster reappearance was seen for most primary-vaccination clones (just over 95% CD4, roughly 86% CD8).

MiXCR, run by TCRdb on the 5' RACE reads, gives a single entry per CDR3 protein. Here the sample spans some 600,000 distinct CDR3 sequences, around 12% being singletons. Sequenced here: PBMCs, sampled on the day of the yellow fever booster vaccination. The source is a man aged 25-45 years who received the YFV17D yellow fever vaccine.

This chain's CDR3 is CSVEGGGDTGELFF. The CDR3 nucleotides are TGCAGCGTTGAAGGCGGGGGAGACACCGGGGAGCTGTTTTTT. The V and J genes are TRBV29-1 and TRBJ2-2; 7 bases are shared with TRBD2. CDR3 length: 14 residues. Per the germline V gene, CDR1 is SQVTM and CDR2 is ANQGSEA. V lost 1 base to trimming and J lost 3 bases; unmatched junction nucleotides: 2.